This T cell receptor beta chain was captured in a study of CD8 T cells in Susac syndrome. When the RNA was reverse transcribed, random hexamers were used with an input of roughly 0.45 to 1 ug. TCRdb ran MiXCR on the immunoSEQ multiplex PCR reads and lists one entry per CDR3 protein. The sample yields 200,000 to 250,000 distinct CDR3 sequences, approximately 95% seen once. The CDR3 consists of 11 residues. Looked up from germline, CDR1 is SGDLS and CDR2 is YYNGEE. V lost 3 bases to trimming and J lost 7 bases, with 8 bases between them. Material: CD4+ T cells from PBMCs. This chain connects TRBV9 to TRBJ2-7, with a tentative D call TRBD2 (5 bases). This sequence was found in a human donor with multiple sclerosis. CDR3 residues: CASSDPGEQYF. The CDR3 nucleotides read TGTGCCAGCAGCGACCCGGGAGAGCAGTACTTC.